A selection of T cell receptor beta chains follows, all from one sample in a study of shared clonotypes between healthy human individuals. Here immunoSEQ multiplex PCR was the method, and the copy in TCRdb shows in-frame clones only, minus some. The sample lists around 300,000 clones, 87% occurring once. Material: memory CD8+ T cells sorted from blood. All receptors come from a man younger than 35 in good health. Each CDR3 is given with its conserved first and last residue. A D gene is named only where the DNA matches it firmly. The size field is filled for only some rows; it gives once, few, many or a size class.

>15|-|TRBJ1-4|TRBV27|once
TGTGCCAGCAGGTCCATACCCGGGATTTATGAAAAACTGTTTTTT
CASRSIPGIYEKLFF
>15|TRBD2|TRBJ2-3|TRBV10-3|-
TGTGCCATCAGTGAGGTACTAGCGGAGCACAGATACGCAGTATTT
CAISEVLAEHRYAVF
>16|-|TRBJ1-5|TRBV27|once
TGTGCCAGCAGTATCGTAGGGGGATTTAGCAATCAGCCCCAGCATTTT
CASSIVGGFSNQPQHF
>15|TRBD1|TRBJ1-3|TRBV28|-
TGTGCCAGCAGTTGGGGGACAGTCTCTGGAAACACCATATATTTT
CASSWGTVSGNTIYF
>13|-|TRBJ2-1|TRBV28|-
TGTGCCAGCAGTTCTATAGGGGTAATTGAGCAGTTCTTC
CASSSIGVIEQFF
>14|TRBD2|TRBJ2-7|TRBV28|-
TGTGCCAGCAGTCTTTATACTAGCGAGAGGGAGCAGTACTTC
CASSLYTSEREQYF
>16|-|TRBJ1-6|TRBV27|once
TGTGCCAGCACCACCCGCTCCCCCGGGCATAATTCACCCCTCCACTTT
CASTTRSPGHNSPLHF
>14|TRBD2|TRBJ2-7|TRBV6-1|-
TGTGCCAGCAGTGAACTAGCGGGAGGAGACGAGCAGTACTTC
CASSELAGGDEQYF
>14|TRBD1|TRBJ2-5|TRBV25-1|-
TGTGCCAGCAGTGAACAGGGGGCATCGGAGACCCAGTACTTC
CASSEQGASETQYF
>16|TRBD1|TRBJ2-1|TRBV27|-
TGTGCCAGCAGTACCCCCAGGGGGAATCTCTACAATGAGCAGTTCTTC
CASSTPRGNLYNEQFF
>16|TRBD1|TRBJ2-3|TRBV13|few
TGTGCCAGCAGCTTACGGGACAGGGGGTACACAGATACGCAGTATTTT
CASSLRDRGYTDTQYF
>15|TRBD2|TRBJ2-1|TRBV5-1|-
TGCGCCAGCAGCCTGGGACTAGCAGGGCTCGGTGAGCAGTTCTTC
CASSLGLAGLGEQFF
>16|-|TRBJ2-7|TRBV7-2|few
TGTGCCAGCAGCCTCCAGTCAGTAGGGGCAGCCTACGAGCAGTACTTC
CASSLQSVGAAYEQYF
>19|TRBD2|TRBJ2-4|TRBV11-2|-
TGTGCCAGCAGCTTAGCGGGGACTAGCGGGAGTTCGGCCAAAAACATTCAGTACTTC
CASSLAGTSGSSAKNIQYF
>16|TRBD1|TRBJ2-5|TRBV9|-
TGTGCCAGCAGCCCGGGACAGGGACCCCTGCAAGAGACCCAGTACTTC
CASSPGQGPLQETQYF
>15|-|TRBJ2-1|TRBV7-7|-
TGTGCTAGCAGCTTATACTTAGAACCCTACAATGAGCAGTTCTTC
CASSLYLEPYNEQFF
>15|-|TRBJ2-7|TRBV7-9|many
TGTGCCAGCAGCCCCCGATGGGGGTCATCCTACGAGCAGTACTTC
CASSPRWGSSYEQYF
>13|-|TRBJ1-3|TRBV6-1|-
TGTGCCAGCAGTGAGGGGACTGGAAACACCATATATTTT
CASSEGTGNTIYF
>15|-|TRBJ2-7|TRBV5-6|-
TGTGCCAGCAGCCCCATAGTGGGGGAAAACTACGAGCAGTACTTC
CASSPIVGENYEQYF
>14|TRBD1|TRBJ2-7|TRBV5-4|once
TGTGCCAGCAGGAGGGGACAGGGGGCCTACGAGCAGTACTTC
CASRRGQGAYEQYF
>12|-|TRBJ2-2|TRBV7-6|-
TGTGCCAGCAGCTTATACACCGGGGAGCTGTTTTTT
CASSLYTGELFF
>14|-|TRBJ2-7|TRBV4-1|once
TGCGCCAGCAGCCCTCTCGGGGGAGAAAACGAGCAGTACTTC
CASSPLGGENEQYF
>15|-|TRBJ2-7|TRBV27|-
TGTGCCAGCAGTTTAAAGCAGGGAACCTCCTACGAGCAGTACTTC
CASSLKQGTSYEQYF
>14|TRBD1|TRBJ1-1|TRBV6-5|-
TGTGCCAGCAGTTACTCTTTACAGGGGGCTGAAGCTTTCTTT
CASSYSLQGAEAFF